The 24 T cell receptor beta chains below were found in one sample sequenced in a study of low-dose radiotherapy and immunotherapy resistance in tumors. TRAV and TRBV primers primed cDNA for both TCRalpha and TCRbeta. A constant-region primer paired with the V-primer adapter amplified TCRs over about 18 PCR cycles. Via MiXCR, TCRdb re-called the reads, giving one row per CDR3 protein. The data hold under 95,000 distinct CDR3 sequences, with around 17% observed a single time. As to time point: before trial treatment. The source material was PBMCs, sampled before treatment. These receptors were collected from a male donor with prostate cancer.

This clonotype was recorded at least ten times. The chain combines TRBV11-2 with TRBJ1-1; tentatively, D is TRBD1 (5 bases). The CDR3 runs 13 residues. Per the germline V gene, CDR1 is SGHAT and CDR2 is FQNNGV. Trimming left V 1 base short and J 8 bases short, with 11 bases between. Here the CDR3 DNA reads TGTGCCAGCAGCTTAGTTAGGGGAGGGGAAGCTTTCTTT. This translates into CASSLVRGGEAFF.

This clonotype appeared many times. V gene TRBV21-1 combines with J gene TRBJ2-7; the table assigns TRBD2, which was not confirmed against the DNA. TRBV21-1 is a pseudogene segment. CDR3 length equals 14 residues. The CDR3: CASSRARRGCEQYF. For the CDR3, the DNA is TGTGCCAGCAGCAGGGCCCGACGGGGCTGCGAGCAGTACTTC.

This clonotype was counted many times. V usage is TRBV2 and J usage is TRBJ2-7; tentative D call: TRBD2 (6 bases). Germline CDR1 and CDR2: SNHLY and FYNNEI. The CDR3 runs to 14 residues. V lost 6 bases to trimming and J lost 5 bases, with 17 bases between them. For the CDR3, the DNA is TGTGCCAGCAGCTCCGGGACTGAGGGCGACGAGCAGTACTTC. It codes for CASSSGTEGDEQYF.

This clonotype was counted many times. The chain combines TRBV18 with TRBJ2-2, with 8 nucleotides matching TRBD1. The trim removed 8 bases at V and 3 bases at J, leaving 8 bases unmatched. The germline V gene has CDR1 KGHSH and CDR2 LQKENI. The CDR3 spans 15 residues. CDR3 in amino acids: CASSPGQGHTGELFF. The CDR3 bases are TGTGCCAGCAGCCCCGGACAGGGACACACCGGGGAGCTGTTTTTT.

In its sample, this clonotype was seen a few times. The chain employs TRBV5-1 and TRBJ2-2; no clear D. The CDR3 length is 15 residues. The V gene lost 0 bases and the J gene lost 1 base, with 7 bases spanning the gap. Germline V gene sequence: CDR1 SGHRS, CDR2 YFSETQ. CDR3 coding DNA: TGCGCCAGCAGCTTGGAAGGGCGGAACACCGGGGAGCTGTTTTTT. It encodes CASSLEGRNTGELFF.

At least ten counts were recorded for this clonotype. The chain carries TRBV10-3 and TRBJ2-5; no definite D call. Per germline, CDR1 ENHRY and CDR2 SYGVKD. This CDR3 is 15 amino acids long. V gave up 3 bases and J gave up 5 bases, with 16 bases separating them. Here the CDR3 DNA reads TGTGCCATCAGTGACTCGTCAGGCCCAACGGAGACCCAGTACTTC. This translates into CAISDSSGPTETQYF.

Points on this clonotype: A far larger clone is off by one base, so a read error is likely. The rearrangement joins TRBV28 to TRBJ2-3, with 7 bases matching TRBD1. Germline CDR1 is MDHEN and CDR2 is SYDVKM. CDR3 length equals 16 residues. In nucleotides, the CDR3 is TGTGCCAGCGGTTTTCAGGGGACAGACAGCACAGATACGCAGTATTTT. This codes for CASGFQGTDSTDTQYF.

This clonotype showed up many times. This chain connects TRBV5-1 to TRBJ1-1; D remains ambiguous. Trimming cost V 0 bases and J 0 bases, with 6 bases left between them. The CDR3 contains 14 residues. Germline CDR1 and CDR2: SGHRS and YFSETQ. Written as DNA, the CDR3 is TGCGCCAGCAGCTTGGAGCTCTTGAACACTGAAGCTTTCTTT. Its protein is CASSLELLNTEAFF.

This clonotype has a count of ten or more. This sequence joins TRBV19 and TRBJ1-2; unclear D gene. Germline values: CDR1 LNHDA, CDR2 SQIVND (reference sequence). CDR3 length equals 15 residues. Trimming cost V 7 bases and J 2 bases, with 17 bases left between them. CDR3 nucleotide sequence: TGTGCCAGTAATGGCAGGCCGAGCCTCAACTATGGCTACACCTTC. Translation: CASNGRPSLNYGYTF.

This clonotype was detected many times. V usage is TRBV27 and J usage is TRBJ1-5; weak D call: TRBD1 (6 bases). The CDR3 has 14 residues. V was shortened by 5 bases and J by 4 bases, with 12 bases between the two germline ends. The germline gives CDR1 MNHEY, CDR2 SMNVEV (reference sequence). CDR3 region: CASSRGTANQPQHF. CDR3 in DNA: TGTGCCAGCAGTAGGGGGACGGCTAATCAGCCCCAGCATTTT.

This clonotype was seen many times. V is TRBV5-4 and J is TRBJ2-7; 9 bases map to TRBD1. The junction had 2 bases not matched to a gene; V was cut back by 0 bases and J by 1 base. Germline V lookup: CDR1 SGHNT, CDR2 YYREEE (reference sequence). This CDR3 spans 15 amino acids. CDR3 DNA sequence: TGTGCCAGCAGCTTGGGACAGGGGGTTTCCTACGAGCAGTACTTC. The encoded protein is CASSLGQGVSYEQYF.

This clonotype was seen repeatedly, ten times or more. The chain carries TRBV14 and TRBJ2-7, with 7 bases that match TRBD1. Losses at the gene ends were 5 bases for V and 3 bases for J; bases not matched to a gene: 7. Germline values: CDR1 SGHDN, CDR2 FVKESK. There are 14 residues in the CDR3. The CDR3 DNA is TGTGCCAGCAGCTCCTTGGACAGGTTCTACGAGCAGTACTTC. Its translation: CASSSLDRFYEQYF.

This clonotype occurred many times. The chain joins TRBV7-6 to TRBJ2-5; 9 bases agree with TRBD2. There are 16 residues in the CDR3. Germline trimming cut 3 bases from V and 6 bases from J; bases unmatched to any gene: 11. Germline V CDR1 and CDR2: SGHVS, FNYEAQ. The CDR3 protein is CASSFGLARGGQTQYF. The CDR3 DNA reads TGTGCCAGCAGCTTCGGACTAGCGAGGGGGGGGCAGACCCAGTACTTC. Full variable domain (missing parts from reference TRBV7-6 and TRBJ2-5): GAGVSQSPRYKVTKRGQDVALRCDPISGHVSLYWYRQALGQGPEFLTYFNYEAQQDKSGLPNDRFSAERPEGSISTLTIQRTEQRDSAMYRCASSFGLARGGQTQYFGPGTRLLVL.

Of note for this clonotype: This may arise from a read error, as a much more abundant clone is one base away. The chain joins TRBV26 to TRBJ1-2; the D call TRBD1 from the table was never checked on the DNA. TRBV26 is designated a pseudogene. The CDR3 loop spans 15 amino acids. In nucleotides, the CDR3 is TGTGCCAGCAGTTGGAGTCAGGGGGCGCGTAATGGCCACACCTTC. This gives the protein CASSWSQGARNGHTF.

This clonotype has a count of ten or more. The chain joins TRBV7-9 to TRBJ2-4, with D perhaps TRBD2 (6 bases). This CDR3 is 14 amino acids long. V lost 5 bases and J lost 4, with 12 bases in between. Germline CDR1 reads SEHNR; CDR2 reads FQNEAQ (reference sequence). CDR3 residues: CASSRMGGKNIQYF. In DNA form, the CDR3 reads TGTGCCAGCAGCCGAATGGGGGGTAAAAACATTCAGTACTTC.

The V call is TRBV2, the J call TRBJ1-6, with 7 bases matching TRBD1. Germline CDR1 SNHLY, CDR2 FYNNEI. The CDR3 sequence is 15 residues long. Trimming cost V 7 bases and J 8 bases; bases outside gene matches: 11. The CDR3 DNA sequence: TGTGCCAGCATGGATAGACAGGGAGGTCATTCACCCCTCCACTTT. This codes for CASMDRQGGHSPLHF.

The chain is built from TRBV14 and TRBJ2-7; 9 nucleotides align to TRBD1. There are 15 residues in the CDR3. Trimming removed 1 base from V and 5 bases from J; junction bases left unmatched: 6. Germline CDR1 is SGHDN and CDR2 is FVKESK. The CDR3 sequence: CASSQAYRGHNEQYF. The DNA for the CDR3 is TGTGCCAGCAGCCAAGCCTACAGGGGGCATAACGAGCAGTACTTC.

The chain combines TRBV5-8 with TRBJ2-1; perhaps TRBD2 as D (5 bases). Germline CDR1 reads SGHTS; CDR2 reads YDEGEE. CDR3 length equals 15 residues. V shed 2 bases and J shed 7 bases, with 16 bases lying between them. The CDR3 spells CASSLRGRSSNEQFF. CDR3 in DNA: TGTGCCAGCAGCTTACGTGGGAGAAGTTCGAATGAGCAGTTCTTC. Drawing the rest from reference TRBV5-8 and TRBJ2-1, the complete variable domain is EAGVTQSPTHLIKTRGQQATLRCSPISGHTSVYWYQQALGLGLQFLLWYDEGEERNRGNFPPRFSGRQFPNYSSELNVNALELEDSALYLCASSLRGRSSNEQFFGPGTRLTVL.

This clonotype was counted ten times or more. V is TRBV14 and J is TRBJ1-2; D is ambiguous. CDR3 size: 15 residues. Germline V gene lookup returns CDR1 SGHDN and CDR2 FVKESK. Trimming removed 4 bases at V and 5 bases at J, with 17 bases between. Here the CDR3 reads CASSPMTKTAYGYTF. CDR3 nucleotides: TGTGCCAGCAGCCCAATGACGAAAACAGCTTATGGCTACACCTTC.

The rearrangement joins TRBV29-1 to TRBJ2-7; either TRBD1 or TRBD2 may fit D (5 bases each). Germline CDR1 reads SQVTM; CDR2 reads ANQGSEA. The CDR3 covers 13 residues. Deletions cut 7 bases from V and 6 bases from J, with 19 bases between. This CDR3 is CSATGTRASEQYF. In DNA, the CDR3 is TGCAGCGCCACCGGGACCCGGGCCTCCGAGCAGTACTTC.

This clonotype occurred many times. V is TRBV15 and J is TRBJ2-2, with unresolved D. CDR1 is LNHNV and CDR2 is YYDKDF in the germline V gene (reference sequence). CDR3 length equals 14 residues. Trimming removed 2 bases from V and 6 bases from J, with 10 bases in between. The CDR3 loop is CATSRRTEAGELFF. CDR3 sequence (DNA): TGTGCCACCAGCAGACGGACGGAAGCCGGGGAGCTGTTTTTT.

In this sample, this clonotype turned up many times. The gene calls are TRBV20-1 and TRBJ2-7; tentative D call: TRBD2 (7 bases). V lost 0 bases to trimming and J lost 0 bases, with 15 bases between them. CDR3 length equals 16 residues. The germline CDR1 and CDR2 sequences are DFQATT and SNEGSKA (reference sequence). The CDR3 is CSARDLRGLSSYEQYF. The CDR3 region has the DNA TGCAGTGCTAGAGATCTGCGGGGGCTAAGCTCCTACGAGCAGTACTTC.

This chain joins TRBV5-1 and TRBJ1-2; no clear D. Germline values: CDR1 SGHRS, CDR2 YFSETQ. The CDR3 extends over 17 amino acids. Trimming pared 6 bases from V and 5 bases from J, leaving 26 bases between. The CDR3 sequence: CASTQSPPESGGYGYTF. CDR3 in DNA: TGCGCCAGCACACAGTCCCCTCCGGAGTCGGGAGGATATGGCTACACCTTC. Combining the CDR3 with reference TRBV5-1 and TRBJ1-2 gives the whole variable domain KAGVTQTPRYLIKTRGQQVTLSCSPISGHRSVSWYQQTPGQGLQFLFEYFSETQRNKGNFPGRFSGRQFSNSRSEMNVSTLELGDSALYLCASTQSPPESGGYGYTFGSGTRLTVV.

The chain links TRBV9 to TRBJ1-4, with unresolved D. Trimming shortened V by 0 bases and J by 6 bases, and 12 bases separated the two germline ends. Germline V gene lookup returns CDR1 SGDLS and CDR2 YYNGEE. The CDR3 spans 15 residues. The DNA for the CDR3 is TGTGCCAGCAGCGTAGGGCCCTCTGGGGATGAAAAACTGTTTTTT. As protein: CASSVGPSGDEKLFF.